The entry below describes one T cell receptor (beta chain). Relapse was seen in all patients after autologous stem cell transplantation, and brentuximab vedotin exposure was variable. From thawed PBMCs, magnetic negative selection was used to isolate the CD8+ T cells. The data stem from a study of PD-1 blockade in classical Hodgkin lymphoma. The V and J ends lost 4 bases and 4 bases, in that order; junction bases with no gene match: 21. The CDR3 contains 21 residues. Germline V gene sequence: CDR1 MDHEN, CDR2 SYDVKM. Using immunoSEQ multiplex PCR, the repertoire was profiled, and TCRdb retains in-frame clones only, with some absent. The sample shows around 8,000 clones, 85% to 90% of them seen only once.

The TCR originated in a human donor with classical Hodgkin lymphoma. The sample in question was CD8+ T cells from blood, obtained at baseline. The genes are TRBV28 and TRBJ2-3; 12 nucleotides agree with TRBD2. The CDR3 nucleotides read TGTGCCAGCAGTTACGCCCCCCTAGCGGGAGGGCCTAGTCTGGGTCCAGATACGCAGTATTTT. It codes for CASSYAPLAGGPSLGPDTQYF.